The T cell receptor (beta chain) described here comes from a study of T cell responses to AZD1222 COVID-19 vaccine. The method was immunoSEQ multiplex PCR; TCRdb's version includes in-frame clones alone and lacks a portion of them. In the table there are approximately 190,000 clones, 94% of which are singletons. The sample here was peripheral blood, taken on day 0 of AZD1222 vaccination. This TCR was recovered from an adult in good health.

The DNA for the CDR3 is TGTGCCAGCACCGCGGGGGGGCTTACGACAACTGAAGCTTTCTTT. This sequence encodes CASTAGGLTTTEAFF. The chain links TRBV9 to TRBJ1-1; tentatively, D is TRBD1 (6 bases). The V gene lost 6 bases and the J gene lost 5 bases, with 20 bases spanning the gap. The CDR3 has 15 amino acids. The germline V gene encodes CDR1 SGDLS and CDR2 YYNGEE.